This T cell receptor beta chain derives from a study of cytomegalovirus exposure and HLA in healthy donors. The overall study: Around 180 million T cells yielded some 120 million unique TCR beta sequences in earlier analysis.

This clone was counted between two and nine times. Its antigen remains unidentified. Both 60 Vbeta primers and 13 Jbeta primers went into the PCR. The protocol was immunoSEQ multiplex PCR, while the TCRdb copy is restricted to in-frame clones and leaves out a portion. This sample carries 150,000 or so clones, over 60% of them seen once, and the ten largest clones take about 3%. The trim removed 5 bases at V and 5 bases at J, leaving 7 bases unmatched. The length of the CDR3 is 15 residues. Germline loops: CDR1 LNHDA, CDR2 SQIVND (reference sequence). Findings and limits, study-wide: As a later analysis showed, a missense DCLRE1C variant was linked to trimming of TCR beta V- and J-genes. An analysis that came later showed most CMV-associated TCR beta chains appearing HLA-restricted. CMV serostatus was the sole immune exposure data available.

The sequence was collected from a woman aged 25 to 39 in good health and CMV-seropositive. V usage is TRBV19 and J usage is TRBJ1-2, with 11 positions matching TRBD1. Sequencing input: PBMCs. The CDR3 spells CASSPGQGVTYGYTF. As DNA, the CDR3 is TGTGCCAGTAGTCCGGGACAGGGGGTTACGTATGGCTACACCTTC.